The sequence of this T cell receptor (beta chain) was determined in a study of graft-versus-host responses after intestinal transplantation. About the study: Grafts that recipients had were multivisceral, liver-intestinal, or isolated intestinal transplants. Whole-study findings and limits: Recipient-marrow GvH clones were detected, some having first appeared in ileum or blood.

Here immunoSEQ multiplex PCR was the method, and the copy in TCRdb shows in-frame clones only, minus some. The data show 30,000 to 40,000 clones, over 90% seen once. With regard to this clone: Antigen: not known.

The CDR3 is made up of 16 amino acids. V shed 2 bases and J 3 bases; nucleotides not matched to a gene: 10. Germline CDR1 reads MDHEN; CDR2 reads SYDVKM. The receptor's source is a human donor who was the organ donor for an intestinal transplant. The chain couples TRBV28 to TRBJ2-7; the match to TRBD2 covers 7 bases. This specimen was unstimulated CD8+ T cells sorted from spleen or lymph node cells, taken before transplant. The CDR3 spells CASSLKRREYIYEQYF. DNA of the CDR3: TGTGCCAGCAGTTTAAAGAGGCGGGAGTACATCTACGAGCAGTACTTC.